This T cell receptor (beta chain) was sequenced for a study of blood T cell repertoires in COVID-19. Looking at the study overall: Nucleic acid was either cDNA or gDNA, and it came from T cells, B-cell-depleted T cells, or PBMCs.

Deletions cut 7 bases from V and 7 bases from J, with 14 bases between. Per germline, CDR1 MNHEY and CDR2 SMNVEV (reference sequence). This CDR3 contains 14 residues. Authors' processing steps: Reference gene primer amplification gave nucleated cell count estimates. The repertoire was sequenced with immunoSEQ multiplex PCR; TCRdb's copy has only in-frame clones and lacks some. That table is the source of V, J and clone size, and D and trimming were worked out from the DNA. The data contain under 200,000 clones, approximately 83% of them seen just once; the ten biggest clones take up nearly 8.5%. Sample: peripheral blood. This TCR derives from a man between 60 and 75 years old with acute or convalescent COVID-19. The J gene is TRBJ1-6, the V gene TRBV27; TRBD1 is a possible D gene (5 bases). The CDR3 bases are TGTGCCAGCAAACCACAGGAACCAAATTCACCCCTCCACTTT. Encoded protein: CASKPQEPNSPLHF.